The T cell receptor (beta chain) described here comes from a study of blood T cell repertoires in COVID-19. Study-wide background: Acute-phase and convalescent COVID-19 samples originated in the United States, Italy and Spain. Nucleic acid was either cDNA or gDNA, and it came from T cells, B-cell-depleted T cells, or PBMCs.

In the study's own analysis: The assay estimated nucleated cells by amplifying reference gene primers. This table comes from immunoSEQ multiplex PCR, and its TCRdb copy is limited to in-frame clones, with some not included. The D gene and trimming were derived from the DNA, and the V and J assignments and clone size from that table. The sample lists 280,000 or so clones, approximately 91% occurring once. CDR3 length: 19 amino acids. CDR1 is LGHDT and CDR2 is YNNKEL in the germline V gene (reference sequence). V was trimmed by 6 bases and J by 0 bases, leaving 24 bases between them. This chain joins TRBV3-1 (or the pseudogene TRBV3-2) and TRBJ1-5; D is uncertain. The specimen was peripheral blood. This receptor was obtained from a man between 18 and 29 years old with active or convalescent COVID-19. The CDR3 loop is CASSFLEALSSYSNQPQHF. The CDR3 DNA reads TGTGCCAGCAGTTTCCTTGAGGCCCTAAGCTCGTATAGCAATCAGCCCCAGCATTTT.